These 8 T cell receptor beta chains came from one sample sequenced in a study of cytomegalovirus exposure and HLA in healthy donors (dated by TCRdb to 2017 to 2019). The library was produced with the immunoSEQ multiplex PCR assay. For the multiplex PCR, a mixture combining 60 forward primers for TCR Vbeta segments and 13 reverse primers for TCR Jbeta segments was used. The table was pulled from immuneACCESS by TCRdb, which kept in-frame rearrangements only. Such tables lose some clones; where checked, under half of the loss comes from unresolved V genes, and the rest has no known cause. In all, the sample holds 160,000 or so clones, and 80% to 85% of those were seen once. The ten largest clones take up roughly 1.4% of the sample. Specimen: PBMCs. These receptors originate from a woman under 30 in good health and CMV-seronegative.

The CDR3 region is CASQEAGSTDTQYF. The CDR3 DNA reads as TGTGCCAGCCAAGAGGCAGGGTCTACAGATACGCAGTATTTT. This sequence joins TRBV19 and TRBJ2-3; possible D gene TRBD1, 5 bases. CDR1 LNHDA and CDR2 SQIVND come from the germline V gene (reference sequence). This CDR3 contains 14 residues. Trimming pared 9 bases from V and 3 bases from J, leaving 16 bases between.

This rearrangement joins TRBV10-1 to TRBJ1-1; D may be TRBD1 (6 bases). Trimming shortened V by 5 bases and J by 7 bases, and 14 bases separated the two germline ends. The CDR3 has 13 amino acids. Germline V gene data show CDR1 as WNHNN and CDR2 as SYGVQD (reference sequence). The CDR3 DNA sequence: TGCGCCAGCAGTTCACAGGGCGGGGGTGAAGCTTTCTTT. As protein: CASSSQGGGEAFF.

CDR3 sequence reads: CASSDRDTGELFF. The CDR3 DNA reads as TGTGCCAGCAGTGACCGGGACACCGGGGAGCTGTTTTTT. The rearrangement joins TRBV6-4 to TRBJ2-2; D unclear. The V gene's germline CDR1 is MRHNA and CDR2 SNTAGT. The length of the CDR3 is 13 residues. V was cut by 2 bases and J by 3 bases, with 4 bases left in between.

The V gene is TRBV19, the J gene TRBJ2-1; a possible D gene is TRBD2 (6 bases). This CDR3 has 19 amino acids. CDR1 LNHDA and CDR2 SQIVND come from the germline V gene (reference sequence). V gave up 3 bases and J gave up 0 bases, with 21 bases separating them. The CDR3 nucleotides are TGTGCCAGTAGTATCGGCATGGCTAGCGCAAGAAGCTCCTACAATGAGCAGTTCTTC. This translates into CASSIGMASARSSYNEQFF.

This clone came up once. The chain employs TRBV18 and TRBJ1-1, with D tentatively TRBD1 (6 bases). Trimming left V 6 bases short and J 1 base short, with 18 bases between. CDR1 and CDR2 (germline): KGHSH, LQKENI. The CDR3 is 16 amino acids. The DNA for the CDR3 is TGTGCCAGCTCGGTTACAGGGCCCCTTGGGAACACTGAAGCTTTCTTT. Its protein product is CASSVTGPLGNTEAFF.

The chain employs TRBV5-4 and TRBJ2-7; TRBD2 matches at 10 bases. Germline trimming cut 0 bases from V and 4 bases from J; bases unmatched to any gene: 10. This CDR3 comprises 17 residues. The germline CDR1 and CDR2 sequences are SGHNT and YYREEE (reference sequence). In DNA, the CDR3 is TGTGCCAGCAGCTTGGTGATAGCGGGGGGACCTGAATACGAGCAGTACTTC. Amino acid sequence: CASSLVIAGGPEYEQYF.

The rearrangement links TRBV30 to TRBJ1-2; possible D gene TRBD1, 6 bases. This CDR3 has 13 amino acids. Trimming shortened V by 2 bases and J by 8 bases, and 15 bases separated the two germline ends. Germline lookup yields CDR1 GTSNPN and CDR2 SVGIG (reference sequence). In nucleotides, the CDR3 is TGTGCCTGGAGTCCCGAACAGGGTCGGGGCTACACCTTC. Translation: CAWSPEQGRGYTF.

The chain is built from TRBV2 and TRBJ2-5; 13 bases line up with TRBD2. The CDR3 totals 15 residues. Germline V CDR1 and CDR2: SNHLY, FYNNEI. J lost 1 base, V lost 6 bases, and 2 bases had no gene match. The CDR3 loop reads CASSRLAGGQETQYF. CDR3 bases: TGTGCCAGCAGCAGACTAGCGGGGGGCCAAGAGACCCAGTACTTC. Complete variable domain (other parts from reference TRBV2 and TRBJ2-5): EPEVTQTPSHQVTQMGQEVILRCVPISNHLYFYWYRQILGQKVEFLVSFYNNEISEKSEIFDDQFSVERPDGSNFTLKIRSTKLEDSAMYFCASSRLAGGQETQYFGPGTRLLVL.